The next 23 T cell receptor beta chains were all read from a single sample in a study of blood T cell repertoires in COVID-19. The repertoire was sequenced with immunoSEQ multiplex PCR; TCRdb's copy has only in-frame clones and lacks some. The data contain 250,000 to 300,000 clones, just over 90% of them singletons. The sample was PBMCs or T cells enriched from blood (not recorded which). Every receptor here comes from a woman between 40 and 50 years old with acute COVID-19.

The gene calls are TRBV5-4 and TRBJ1-1; 10 nucleotides line up with TRBD1. The CDR3 contains 15 residues. After removal of 4 bases from V and 7 bases from J, the junction contained 10 bases not matched to a gene. CDR1 is SGHNT and CDR2 is YYREEE in the germline V gene (reference sequence). The CDR3 loop reads CASSRRGQGRFEAFF. In nucleotides, the CDR3 is TGTGCCAGCAGCCGTCGGGGACAGGGGAGGTTTGAAGCTTTCTTT. Full variable domain (outside the CDR3, taken from reference TRBV5-4 and TRBJ1-1): ETGVTQSPTHLIKTRGQQVTLRCSSQSGHNTVSWYQQALGQGPQFIFQYYREEENGRGNFPPRFSGLQFPNYSSELNVNALELDDSALYLCASSRRGQGRFEAFFGQGTRLTVV.

The rearrangement links TRBV5-6 to TRBJ2-5, with D uncertain. Deletions cut 4 bases from V and 0 bases from J, with 16 bases between. The length of the CDR3 is 16 residues. The germline V gene has CDR1 SGHDT and CDR2 YYEEEE. CDR3 amino acids: CASSPRLSPHQETQYF. CDR3 coding DNA: TGTGCCAGCAGCCCCCGACTCTCCCCCCACCAAGAGACCCAGTACTTC.

This chain's CDR3 is CASLSFFRTAYGYTF. The CDR3 DNA follows: TGTGCCAGTCTCAGCTTTTTCCGGACAGCCTATGGCTACACCTTC. J is TRBJ1-2 and V is TRBV11-3, with D possibly TRBD1 on 6 matching bases. The germline CDR1 and CDR2 sequences are SGHNT and YENEEA. The CDR3 contains 15 residues. Trimming took 9 bases from V and 4 from J, leaving 21 bases between them.

This clone was detected only once. The chain has TRBV5-1 and TRBJ2-2; TRBD1 agrees at 8 bases. V lost 4 bases, J lost 2 bases, and 7 bases stayed unmatched. The CDR3 covers 16 residues. Germline V gene sequence: CDR1 SGHRS, CDR2 YFSETQ. The CDR3, as DNA: TGCGCCAGCAGCATAACCGGGACAGGAAACACCGGGGAGCTGTTTTTT. Its translation: CASSITGTGNTGELFF.

This chain uses TRBV27 with TRBJ1-5; TRBD1 matches at 7 bases. With 7 bases clipped from V and 3 bases from J, the junction kept 6 bases outside the gene matches. This CDR3 has 14 residues. Germline V gene sequence: CDR1 MNHEY, CDR2 SMNVEV (reference sequence). The CDR3 DNA is TGTGCCAGCATGGAGACAGGGCTCAATCAGCCCCAGCATTTT. Translating it yields CASMETGLNQPQHF.

The chain combines TRBV2 with TRBJ1-5, with D tentatively TRBD1 (5 bases). Germline V lookup: CDR1 SNHLY, CDR2 FYNNEI. CDR3 length: 11 residues. The V and J ends lost 8 bases and 5 bases respectively, with 7 bases between them. CDR3 protein: CASGRDQPQHF. The CDR3 DNA follows: TGTGCCAGCGGCAGGGATCAGCCCCAGCATTTT. Complete variable domain (other parts from reference TRBV2 and TRBJ1-5): EPEVTQTPSHQVTQMGQEVILRCVPISNHLYFYWYRQILGQKVEFLVSFYNNEISEKSEIFDDQFSVERPDGSNFTLKIRSTKLEDSAMYFCASGRDQPQHFGDGTRLSIL.

This sequence joins TRBV6-1 and TRBJ2-5; TRBD1 matches at 8 bases. After removal of 2 bases from V and 5 bases from J, the junction contained 7 bases not matched to a gene. Germline V CDR1 and CDR2: MNHNS, SASEGT. This CDR3 region has 15 residues. The CDR3 is CASSETAGGRETQYF. CDR3 sequence (DNA): TGTGCCAGCAGTGAAACGGCAGGGGGCCGGGAGACCCAGTACTTC.

V usage is TRBV10-3 and J usage is TRBJ2-7; 7 bases fit TRBD2. The CDR3 spans 17 residues. CDR1 is ENHRY, CDR2 SYGVKD, per germline. After removal of 0 bases from V and 0 bases from J, the junction contained 8 bases not matched to a gene. CDR3 sequence: CAISESKAGLRSYEQYF. The CDR3 DNA follows: TGTGCCATCAGTGAGTCTAAAGCGGGACTTCGCTCCTACGAGCAGTACTTC.

The chain carries TRBV14 and TRBJ2-2; D ambiguous. CDR3 length equals 15 residues. Trimming took 2 bases from V and 4 from J, leaving 11 bases between them. Germline CDR1 SGHDN, CDR2 FVKESK. The CDR3 is CASSQQAGPTGELFF. CDR3 bases: TGTGCCAGCAGCCAACAGGCAGGTCCCACCGGGGAGCTGTTTTTT.

As to this clone: Other DNA sequences in the same sample also yield this CDR3. V and J are TRBV18 and TRBJ1-2; 9 bases map to TRBD1. Germline V gene data show CDR1 as KGHSH and CDR2 as LQKENI. J lost 5 bases, V lost 3 bases, and 1 base had no gene match. CDR3 length: 13 residues. The CDR3 sequence is CASSPDRGYGYTF. Written as DNA, the CDR3 is TGTGCCAGCTCACCGGACAGGGGTTATGGCTACACCTTC.

In DNA, the CDR3 is TGTGCCAGCAGTTTACGCCCTCCGGGGGGCAACAATTCACCCCTCCACTTT. The encoded protein is CASSLRPPGGNNSPLHF. The J gene is TRBJ1-6, the V gene TRBV27; maybe TRBD1 (6 bases). V lost 2 bases to trimming and J lost 7 bases, with 18 bases between them. CDR1 and CDR2 (germline): MNHEY, SMNVEV (reference sequence). CDR3 length equals 17 residues.

This clone showed up just once. The rearrangement joins TRBV9 to TRBJ2-7, with 7 positions matching TRBD2. The CDR3 runs 13 residues. V lost 4 bases and J lost 2; bases outside the gene matches: 3. CDR1 and CDR2 (germline): SGDLS, YYNGEE. This CDR3 is CASSFGTTYEQYF. DNA of the CDR3: TGTGCCAGCAGCTTCGGGACTACCTACGAGCAGTACTTC.

This clone turned up a few times. The chain has TRBV5-1 and TRBJ1-2, with TRBD1 matching over 7 bases. The ends lost 0 bases at V and 6 bases at J; junction bases unmatched: 8. CDR1 is SGHRS, CDR2 YFSETQ, per germline. The CDR3 length is 15 residues. This CDR3 reads CASSLGLGGMDGYTF. For the CDR3, the DNA is TGCGCCAGCAGCTTGGGGCTAGGGGGCATGGATGGCTACACCTTC. The full variable domain, in which reference TRBV5-1 and TRBJ1-2 provide the parts outside the CDR3, is KAGVTQTPRYLIKTRGQQVTLSCSPISGHRSVSWYQQTPGQGLQFLFEYFSETQRNKGNFPGRFSGRQFSNSRSEMNVSTLELGDSALYLCASSLGLGGMDGYTFGSGTRLTVV.

V usage is TRBV7-2 and J usage is TRBJ1-5; 7 nucleotides line up with TRBD1. The CDR3 runs 16 residues. Germline V gene sequence: CDR1 SGHTA, CDR2 FQGNSA. Trimming cost V 1 base and J 6 bases; bases outside gene matches: 9. The CDR3 region is CASSLGAGGAAQPQHF. CDR3 coding DNA: TGTGCCAGCAGCTTAGGGGCAGGGGGAGCGGCTCAGCCCCAGCATTTT.

The chain is built from TRBV7-9 and TRBJ2-7; D unclear. The CDR3 is 11 amino acids. The V gene lost 5 bases and the J gene lost 1 base, with 3 bases spanning the gap. Germline values: CDR1 SEHNR, CDR2 FQNEAQ (reference sequence). The CDR3 DNA sequence: TGTGCCAGCAGCCCTTCCTACGAGCAGTACTTC. Protein: CASSPSYEQYF.

The rearrangement links TRBV27 to TRBJ2-5; TRBD2 might be the D (6 bases). The CDR3 is 14 residues long. Germline V gives CDR1 MNHEY, CDR2 SMNVEV (reference sequence). V was trimmed by 5 bases and J by 5 bases, leaving 15 bases between them. CDR3 bases: TGTGCCAGCAGTCCGCGTGCGGGATTGGAGACCCAGTACTTC. Encoded protein: CASSPRAGLETQYF.

The CDR3 DNA reads TGTGCCACCAGCAGATACAGGGGGCAAGGCACCGGGGAGCTGTTTTTT. As protein: CATSRYRGQGTGELFF. This chain uses TRBV15 with TRBJ2-2; 9 bases align to TRBD1. The trim removed 2 bases at V and 4 bases at J, leaving 5 bases unmatched. The CDR3 is 16 amino acids. Germline V gene data show CDR1 as LNHNV and CDR2 as YYDKDF (reference sequence).

The DNA for the CDR3 is TGTGCCAGCAGCGTTTCGTGGCAACCTGCCTACGAGCAGTACTTC. It translates to CASSVSWQPAYEQYF. The chain has TRBV9 and TRBJ2-7; no clear D gene. The CDR3 runs to 15 residues. V was pared by 2 bases and J by 2 bases, with 14 bases between. Germline loops: CDR1 SGDLS, CDR2 YYNGEE. Together with reference TRBV9 and TRBJ2-7, the CDR3 gives the full variable domain: DSGVTQTPKHLITATGQRVTLRCSPRSGDLSVYWYQQSLDQGLQFLIQYYNGEERAKGNILERFSAQQFPDLHSELNLSSLELGDSALYFCASSVSWQPAYEQYFGPGTRLTVT.

The gene calls are TRBV7-2 and TRBJ2-1; 7 nucleotides match TRBD1. V gave up 4 bases and J gave up 6 bases; unmatched junction bases: 3. The CDR3 is 13 amino acids. Germline-derived CDR1 and CDR2 are SGHTA and FQGNSA. CDR3 sequence reads: CASSSRTGNEQFF. CDR3 coding DNA: TGTGCCAGCAGCTCCCGGACAGGCAATGAGCAGTTCTTC.

The chain joins TRBV6-5 to TRBJ1-2; D may be TRBD1 (5 bases). Germline V lookup: CDR1 MNHEY, CDR2 SVGAGI. The V end lost 4 bases, the J end lost 6 bases, and 12 bases lay between the germline ends. The CDR3 extends over 13 amino acids. CDR3 DNA sequence: TGTGCCAGCAGTTCATCCGGGACTGATGGCTACACCTTC. It yields the protein CASSSSGTDGYTF.

The chain is built from TRBV29-1 and TRBJ2-3, with D unclear. V lost 4 bases to trimming and J lost 2 bases, with 4 bases between them. The CDR3 sequence is 11 residues long. The germline gives CDR1 SQVTM, CDR2 ANQGSEA. DNA for the CDR3: TGCAGCGTTGGCGACACAGATACGCAGTATTTT. It encodes CSVGDTDTQYF.

The chain links TRBV11-2 to TRBJ2-2; TRBD2 might be the D (6 bases). V lost 6 bases, J lost 4 bases, and 15 bases lay in between. Germline CDR1 and CDR2: SGHAT and FQNNGV. This CDR3 contains 15 residues. The CDR3 loop reads CASRTPGLFTGELFF. DNA of the CDR3: TGTGCCAGCAGAACTCCGGGACTCTTCACCGGGGAGCTGTTTTTT. Supplemented by reference TRBV11-2 and TRBJ2-2, the full variable domain reads EAGVAQSPRYKIIEKRQSVAFWCNPISGHATLYWYQQILGQGPKLLIQFQNNGVVDDSQLPKDRFSAERLKGVDSTLKIQPAKLEDSAVYLCASRTPGLFTGELFFGEGSRLTVL.

The V and J genes are TRBV18 and TRBJ1-1; 7 nucleotides agree with TRBD1. Unmatched junction bases numbered 5, after V lost 1 base and J lost 0 bases. The CDR3 contains 16 residues. The germline gives CDR1 KGHSH, CDR2 LQKENI. CDR3 sequence reads: CASSPQGAQLNTEAFF. The CDR3 bases are TGTGCCAGCTCACCACAGGGGGCACAGTTGAACACTGAAGCTTTCTTT.